This T cell receptor (beta chain) was retrieved from a study of blood T cell repertoires in COVID-19 (dated by TCRdb to about 2020). Regarding the study in general: The collaborator samples originated in the United States, Italy and Spain and spanned the acute and convalescent phases of COVID-19. The prospective study material was composed of cDNA or gDNA derived from T cells, B-cell-depleted T cells, or PBMCs. Deeply sampled blood TCRbeta repertoires from subjects exposed to, actively infected with, or recovered from COVID-19 were included in the dataset. Nearly every sample came with metadata listing a de-identified subject ID, COVID-19 status, age in years and sex. A freely available public database, intended as a resource for researchers studying the immune response to SARS-CoV-2, is where the repertoires were released. The samples were drawn from the first 160 participants of the ongoing ImmuneRACE study and from over 950 subjects provided by 6 global collaborators. Where HLA class I and class II types were available, the types were taken from metadata supplied by the sample provider, not from assay-based typing.

Findings and caveats that apply to the study as a whole: The quantity of clinical and demographic metadata differed by source and by participant and was supplied without curation.

Note on this clone: There is no known antigen for this receptor. Base-call qualities are not available, and no considerably larger clone is one nucleotide away.

CDR1 and CDR2 (SGHRS, YFSETQ) derive from the germline V gene. The CDR3 covers 17 residues, taking in both the cysteine and the phenylalanine. The DNA shown is the 51-base CDR3, in frame from base 1. Between the V and J ends, shortened by 0 bases and 0 bases respectively, the junction contains 14 bases. Participants in the prospective study were aged roughly 18 to 89 years, lived in some 24 United States geographic areas, and enrolled through a virtual design. Cohort assignment in the prospective study relied on participant-reported clinical history from a screening survey and a study questionnaire. Exposed participants had been in contact, within 2 weeks of entering the study, with a person who had a PCR-confirmed or clinician-diagnosed case of COVID-19. In the prospective study, mobile phlebotomists collected whole blood, serum and a nasopharyngeal or oropharyngeal swab from each participant. Participants in the prospective study had the option to provide additional blood draws and questionnaires over a roughly two-month period. Before DNA extraction, prospective study blood samples were shipped either frozen or at room temperature.

The immunoSEQ Assay, a bias-controlled multiplex PCR, was used to amplify TCRbeta CDR3 regions from genomic DNA. Under the source paper's analysis protocol: Within the assay, amplification of reference gene primers was used to estimate how many nucleated cells each sample contained. To quantify the absolute abundance of each unique TCRbeta CDR3 rearrangement, sequence reads were collapsed and filtered. For each sample, productive Simpson clonality was calculated as the square root of Simpson's diversity index across productive rearrangements. Here the immuneACCESS table is served through TCRdb, limited to in-frame sequences with V and J called. Missing clones are a known gap in these copies; in checked studies unresolved V genes cover under half, and the rest lacks a known reason. That table furnishes V, J and clone size, whereas the DNA furnished D and trimming. The sample yields 240,000 or so clones; more than 80% were counted once. 0.85% to 0.95% of the sample goes to the ten largest clones.

The TCR was taken from a man aged 50 to 59 who had been exposed to COVID-19. The sequence links TRBV5-1 to TRBJ2-3, with TRBD2 perhaps the D gene, on 6 matching bases. Sample: PBMCs or T cells enriched from blood (not recorded which). CDR3 protein: CASSLGPAGGSTDTQYF. The nucleotide sequence is TGCGCCAGCAGCTTGGGGCCAGCGGGCGGAAGCACAGATACGCAGTATTTT.